The T cell receptor beta chain described here comes from a study of human T cells and chemical hapten exposure. This CDR3 comprises 10 residues. CDR1 is DFQATT and CDR2 is SNEGSKA in the germline V gene (reference sequence). V gave up 3 bases and J gave up 5 bases, with 5 bases separating them. TCRdb re-analysed the RACE reads in MiXCR, keeping a single row per CDR3 protein. The table includes around 200,000 distinct CDR3 sequences, approximately 31% detected once. Time point indicated: pre-sensitization, week 0. As for treatment: therapeutic diphenylcyclopropenone sensitization with weekly scalp DPC.

V and J are TRBV20-1 and TRBJ2-7, with D unresolved. The clonotype originates from a woman in her thirties with alopecia areata. Some clones in this sample may be carry-over from other donors' samples. This specimen was whole blood, taken in connection with sensitization to the hapten diphenylcyclopropenone (DPC). The CDR3 sequence is CSASINEQYF. Here the CDR3 DNA reads TGCAGTGCTAGTATCAACGAGCAGTACTTC.